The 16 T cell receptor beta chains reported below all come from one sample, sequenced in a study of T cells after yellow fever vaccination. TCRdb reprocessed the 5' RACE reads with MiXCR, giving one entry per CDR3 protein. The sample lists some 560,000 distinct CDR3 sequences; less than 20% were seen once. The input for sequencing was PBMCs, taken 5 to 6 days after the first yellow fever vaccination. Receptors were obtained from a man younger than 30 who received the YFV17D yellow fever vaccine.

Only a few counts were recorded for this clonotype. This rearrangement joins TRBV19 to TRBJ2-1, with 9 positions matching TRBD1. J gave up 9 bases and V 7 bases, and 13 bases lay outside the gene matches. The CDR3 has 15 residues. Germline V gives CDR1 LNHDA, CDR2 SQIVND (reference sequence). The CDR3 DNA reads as TGTGCCAGTATGAGGAGGACAGGGGATGAATTTGAGCAGTTCTTC. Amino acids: CASMRRTGDEFEQFF.

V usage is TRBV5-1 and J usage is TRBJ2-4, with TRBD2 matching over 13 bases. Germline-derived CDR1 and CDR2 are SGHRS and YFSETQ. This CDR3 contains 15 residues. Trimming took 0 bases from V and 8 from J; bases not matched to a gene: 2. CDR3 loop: CASSLGTSGGDIQYF. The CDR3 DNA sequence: TGCGCCAGCAGCTTGGGAACTAGCGGGGGGGACATTCAGTACTTC.

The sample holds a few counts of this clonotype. The CDR3 sequence: CSQPGGYEQYV. The CDR3 DNA sequence: TGCAGTCAGCCGGGAGGATACGAGCAGTACGTC. This chain uses TRBV20-1 with TRBJ2-7; TRBD2 agrees at 7 bases. The CDR3 runs 11 residues. Trimming cost V 8 bases and J 4 bases; bases outside gene matches: 5. CDR1 is DFQATT, CDR2 SNEGSKA, per germline (reference sequence).

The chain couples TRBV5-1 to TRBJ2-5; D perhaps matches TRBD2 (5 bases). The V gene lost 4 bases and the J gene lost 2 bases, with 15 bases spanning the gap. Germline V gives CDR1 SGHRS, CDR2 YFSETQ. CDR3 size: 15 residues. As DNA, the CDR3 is TGCGCCAGCAGCCCCAATTTGGGGAGTCAAGAGACCCAGTACTTC. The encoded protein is CASSPNLGSQETQYF. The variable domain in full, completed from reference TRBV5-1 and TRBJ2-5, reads KAGVTQTPRYLIKTRGQQVTLSCSPISGHRSVSWYQQTPGQGLQFLFEYFSETQRNKGNFPGRFSGRQFSNSRSEMNVSTLELGDSALYLCASSPNLGSQETQYFGPGTRLLVL.

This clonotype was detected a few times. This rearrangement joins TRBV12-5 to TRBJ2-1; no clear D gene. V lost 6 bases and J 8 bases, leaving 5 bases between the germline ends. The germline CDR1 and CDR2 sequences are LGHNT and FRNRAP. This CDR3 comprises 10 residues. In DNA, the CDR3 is TGTGCTAGTGGAGCGCATGAGCAGTTCTTC. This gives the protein CASGAHEQFF.

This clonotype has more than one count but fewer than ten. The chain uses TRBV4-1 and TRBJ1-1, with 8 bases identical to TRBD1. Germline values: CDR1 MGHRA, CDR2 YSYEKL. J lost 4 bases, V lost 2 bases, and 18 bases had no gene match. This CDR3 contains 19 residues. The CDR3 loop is CASSQPSLDRVRSPTEAFF. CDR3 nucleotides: TGCGCCAGCAGCCAACCCTCCCTGGACAGGGTCCGATCGCCCACTGAAGCTTTCTTT.

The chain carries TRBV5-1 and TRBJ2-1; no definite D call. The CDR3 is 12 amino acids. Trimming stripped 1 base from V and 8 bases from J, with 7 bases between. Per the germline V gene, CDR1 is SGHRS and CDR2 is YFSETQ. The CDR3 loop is CASSLRLDEQFF. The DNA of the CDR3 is TGCGCCAGCAGCTTGCGACTTGATGAGCAGTTCTTC.

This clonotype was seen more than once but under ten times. CDR3 amino acids: CASSARTAANYGYTF. The CDR3, as DNA: TGTGCCAGCAGCGCCAGGACAGCGGCTAACTATGGCTACACCTTC. The chain carries TRBV7-2 and TRBJ1-2, with a possible D match to TRBD1 (6 bases). With 5 bases removed from V and 0 bases from J, the gap between germline ends came to 13 bases. The CDR3 contains 15 residues. Germline V CDR1 and CDR2: SGHTA, FQGNSA.

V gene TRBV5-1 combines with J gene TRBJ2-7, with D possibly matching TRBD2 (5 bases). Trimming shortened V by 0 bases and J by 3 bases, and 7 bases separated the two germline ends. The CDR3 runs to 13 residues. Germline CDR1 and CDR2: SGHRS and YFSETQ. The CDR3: CASSLGGYYEQYF. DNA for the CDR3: TGCGCCAGCAGCTTGGGAGGGTACTACGAGCAGTACTTC.

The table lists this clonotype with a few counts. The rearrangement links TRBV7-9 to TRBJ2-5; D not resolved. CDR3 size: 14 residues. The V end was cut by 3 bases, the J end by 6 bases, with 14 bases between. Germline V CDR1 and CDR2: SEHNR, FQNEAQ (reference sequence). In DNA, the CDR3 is TGTGCCAGCAGCTTCGGAGCGTCCGTGCAGACCCAGTACTTC. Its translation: CASSFGASVQTQYF.

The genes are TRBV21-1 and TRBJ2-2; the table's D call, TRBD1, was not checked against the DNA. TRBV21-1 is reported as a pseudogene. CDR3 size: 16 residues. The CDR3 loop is CASSTRTGGKSGELFF. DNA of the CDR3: TGTGCCAGCAGTACCCGGACAGGTGGGAAGAGCGGGGAGCTGTTTTTT.

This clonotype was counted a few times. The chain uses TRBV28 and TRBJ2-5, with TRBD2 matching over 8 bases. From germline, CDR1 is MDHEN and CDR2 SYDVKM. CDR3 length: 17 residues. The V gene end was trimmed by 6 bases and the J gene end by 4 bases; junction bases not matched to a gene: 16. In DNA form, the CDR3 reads TGTGCCAGCAGCCCTACACACGGACTAGCCTCGCGAGAGACCCAGTACTTC. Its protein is CASSPTHGLASRETQYF.

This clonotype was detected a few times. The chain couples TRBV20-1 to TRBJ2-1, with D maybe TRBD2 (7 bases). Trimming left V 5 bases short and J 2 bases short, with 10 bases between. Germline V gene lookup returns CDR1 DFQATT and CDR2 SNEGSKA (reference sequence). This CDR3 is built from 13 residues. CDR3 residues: CSAGRDTYNEQFF. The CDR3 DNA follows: TGCAGTGCTGGGAGGGACACCTACAATGAGCAGTTCTTC.

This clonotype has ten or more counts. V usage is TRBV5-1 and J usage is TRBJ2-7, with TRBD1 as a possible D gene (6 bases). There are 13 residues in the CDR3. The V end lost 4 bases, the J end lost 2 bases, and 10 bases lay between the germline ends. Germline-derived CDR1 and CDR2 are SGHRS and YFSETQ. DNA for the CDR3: TGCGCCAGCAGCGTGGGGACAACCTACGAGCAGTACTTC. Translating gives CASSVGTTYEQYF.

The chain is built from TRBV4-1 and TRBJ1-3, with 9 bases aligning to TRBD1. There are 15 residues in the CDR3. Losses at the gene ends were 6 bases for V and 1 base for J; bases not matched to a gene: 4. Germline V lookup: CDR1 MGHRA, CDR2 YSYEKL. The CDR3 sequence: CASSRQGESGNTIYF. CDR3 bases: TGCGCCAGCAGTCGACAGGGGGAGTCTGGAAACACCATATATTTT.

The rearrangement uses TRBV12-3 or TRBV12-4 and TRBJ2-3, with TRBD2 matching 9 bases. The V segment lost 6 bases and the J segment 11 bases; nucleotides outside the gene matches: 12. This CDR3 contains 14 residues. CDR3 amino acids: CASRPGGTSLMQYF. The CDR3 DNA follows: TGTGCCAGCAGACCTGGGGGGACTAGCCTGATGCAGTATTTT.